This entry lists 15 T cell receptor beta chains sequenced from one sample in a study of molecular identifiers for immune sequencing clone quantification. TCRdb reprocessed the PCR reads with MiXCR, giving one entry per CDR3 protein. The repertoire consists of 460,000 or so distinct CDR3 sequences, with about a fifth occurring once and the leading ten covering more than 0.8%. The sample taken for sequencing was naive CD8+ T cells from blood, with Jurkat cell RNA spiked in. Subset meaning: FACS-sorted CD8+CD4-CCR7+CD45RA+ naive T cells. The receptors stem from a human donor in good health. Some libraries in this study had Jurkat cell RNA spiked in.

CDR3 bases: TGCAGTGCTAGGGACCGGGACGAAACCTACGAGCAGTACTTC. It specifies CSARDRDETYEQYF. This chain connects TRBV20-1 to TRBJ2-7; the D call may be TRBD1 or TRBD2 (5 bases each). The CDR3 runs to 14 residues. Per germline, CDR1 DFQATT and CDR2 SNEGSKA (reference sequence). V lost 3 bases, J lost 2 bases, and 14 bases lay in between.

This chain uses TRBV20-1 with TRBJ2-7; D could derive from TRBD1 or TRBD2 (7 bases each). The CDR3 is 13 residues long. From germline, CDR1 is DFQATT and CDR2 SNEGSKA (reference sequence). Trimming took off 3 bases at V and 6 bases at J, with 15 bases between the two ends. CDR3 protein: CSARQGGYPEQYF. DNA for the CDR3: TGCAGTGCTAGGCAGGGGGGGTATCCCGAGCAGTACTTC.

Ten or more counts support this clonotype. The V call is TRBV25-1, the J call TRBJ2-5, with D maybe TRBD1 (5 bases). The CDR3 runs to 15 residues. Germline V gene sequence: CDR1 MGHDK, CDR2 SYGVNS. The V end was cut by 1 base, the J end by 1 base, with 10 bases between. The CDR3 DNA sequence: TGTGCCAGCAGTGAATGGATAGGGGCCCAAGAGACCCAGTACTTC. Translation gives CASSEWIGAQETQYF.

The V and J genes are TRBV4-3 and TRBJ2-7; perhaps TRBD1 as D (5 bases). CDR1 and CDR2 from the germline V gene are LGHNA and YSLEER. The CDR3 loop spans 17 amino acids. The V end was cut by 0 bases, the J end by 2 bases, with 17 bases between. Here the CDR3 DNA reads TGCGCCAGCAGCCAAGATGCCAGTTACAGGATAACCTACGAGCAGTACTTC. It codes for CASSQDASYRITYEQYF.

This clonotype was recorded a few times. The chain has TRBV7-9 and TRBJ2-3; D unclear. Germline values: CDR1 SEHNR, CDR2 FQNEAQ (reference sequence). This CDR3 contains 16 residues. V lost 5 bases to trimming and J lost 0 bases, with 15 bases between them. The CDR3: CASSQIDVRSTDTQYF. The CDR3 DNA reads as TGTGCCAGCAGCCAAATAGATGTCCGGAGCACAGATACGCAGTATTTT.

The table lists this clonotype with a few counts. The V gene is TRBV9, the J gene TRBJ2-1, with no clear D. Germline-derived CDR1 and CDR2 are SGDLS and YYNGEE. The V and J ends lost 0 bases and 1 base respectively, with 14 bases between them. CDR3 length equals 17 residues. The chain's CDR3 is CASSVASSSASYNEQFF. The CDR3, as DNA: TGTGCCAGCAGCGTAGCGTCTTCGAGCGCTTCCTACAATGAGCAGTTCTTC. The full variable domain, with the rest looked up from reference TRBV9 and TRBJ2-1, is DSGVTQTPKHLITATGQRVTLRCSPRSGDLSVYWYQQSLDQGLQFLIQYYNGEERAKGNILERFSAQQFPDLHSELNLSSLELGDSALYFCASSVASSSASYNEQFFGPGTRLTVL.

A note on this clonotype: Being one base from a much bigger clone, this may be a read error. V usage is TRBV20-1 and J usage is TRBJ2-3, with no clear D. The CDR3 is 15 residues long. From germline, CDR1 is DFQATT and CDR2 SNEGSKA (reference sequence). Trimming shortened V by 3 bases and J by 1 base, and 14 bases separated the two germline ends. CDR3 nucleotides: TGCAGTGCTAGTGGTCCCTCCTGCGGCACAGATACGCAGTATTTT. This translates into CSASGPSCGTDTQYF.

The genes are TRBV6-1 and TRBJ2-3; the D gene is possibly TRBD2 (6 bases). Germline lookup yields CDR1 MNHNS and CDR2 SASEGT. Trimming removed 1 base at V and 2 bases at J, with 13 bases between. The CDR3 extends over 16 amino acids. The CDR3, as DNA: TGTGCCAGCAGTGAAGTGAGCGGGCACATCACAGATACGCAGTATTTT. Translated, it gives CASSEVSGHITDTQYF.

This clonotype has only a few counts. The chain combines TRBV6-2 or TRBV6-3 with TRBJ2-7; no firm D call. With 10 bases removed from V and 2 bases from J, the gap between germline ends came to 9 bases. The length of the CDR3 is 11 residues. CDR1 is MNHEY and CDR2 is SVGEGT in the germline V gene. The CDR3 DNA sequence: TGTGCCACGAGCCGGGCCTACGAGCAGTACTTC. Translation gives CATSRAYEQYF.

The chain combines TRBV4-1 with TRBJ2-7, with D hard to call. Trimming took off 2 bases at V and 2 bases at J, with 7 bases between the two ends. CDR3 length: 13 amino acids. Germline V gene data show CDR1 as MGHRA and CDR2 as YSYEKL. The CDR3 is CASSQTGPYEQYF. Written as DNA, the CDR3 is TGCGCCAGCAGCCAAACGGGCCCCTACGAGCAGTACTTC.

The sample holds a few counts of this clonotype. The rearrangement links TRBV12-3 or TRBV12-4 to TRBJ2-7; D ambiguous. V lost 6 bases and J 1 base, leaving 16 bases between the germline ends. The CDR3 spans 15 residues. CDR3 in amino acids: CASSWGGDGSYEQYF. The CDR3 DNA reads as TGTGCCAGCAGCTGGGGTGGGGATGGGTCCTACGAGCAGTACTTC.

Of note for this clonotype: The conserved final phenylalanine or tryptophan is absent from the CDR3, which likely points to a read error. V is TRBV15 and J is TRBJ2-7; 8 bases align to TRBD2. J gave up 2 bases and V 4 bases, and 4 bases lay outside the gene matches. CDR1 is LNHNV, CDR2 YYDKDF, per germline (reference sequence). This CDR3 is 14 amino acids long. The CDR3 sequence: CATSNQRGPYEQYL. The CDR3 DNA reads as TGTGCCACCAGCAACCAGCGGGGGCCCTACGAGCAGTACCTC.

This clonotype was seen a few times. CDR3 coding DNA: TGTGCCAGCAGCTCCCCCGGGACAGGGGGCACTGAAGCTTTCTTT. This translates into CASSSPGTGGTEAFF. The chain recombines TRBV7-9 with TRBJ1-1; TRBD1 agrees at 11 bases. Losses at the gene ends were 4 bases for V and 4 bases for J; bases not matched to a gene: 5. Germline CDR1 SEHNR, CDR2 FQNEAQ (reference sequence). The CDR3 has 15 residues.

This clonotype was observed a few times. This sequence joins TRBV21-1 and TRBJ1-5. TRBV21-1 is marked as a pseudogene. The CDR3 totals 15 residues. This chain's CDR3 is CASSKTITANQPQHF. The CDR3 nucleotides are TGTGCCAGCAGCAAAACTATAACGGCGAATCAGCCCCAGCATTTT.

Notes on this clonotype: A much larger clone differs by one base, so this may be a read error. J is TRBJ1-2 and V is TRBV4-1; D unclear. The CDR3 has 13 residues. Germline-derived CDR1 and CDR2 are MGHRA and YSYEKL. Trimming cost V 0 bases and J 8 bases, with 10 bases left between them. In nucleotides, the CDR3 is TGCGCCAGCAGCCAAGATGGAACAGCCGGCTACACCTTC. Amino acids: CASSQDGTAGYTF.